This is a list of T cell receptor beta chains from one sample in a study of T cells in Graves' hyperthyroidism and ophthalmopathy. TCRdb called the multiplex PCR reads again in MiXCR, with one record for every CDR3 protein. This sample has hundreds of thousands of distinct CDR3 sequences, with 45% found just once. The sample taken for sequencing was peripheral blood or thyroid tissue (not recorded which). These receptors were taken from an adult man with Graves' disease, either hyperthyroidism or ophthalmopathy (not recorded which). The CDR3 runs from the conserved cysteine through the conserved F or W. D genes are given only for firm matches. Only part of the rows carry a size: once, few, many, or a class if the clone is expanded.

CDR3 DNA | CDR3 protein | D gene | V gene | clone size | J gene
TGTGCCAGCAGCTTGAGGGAGCTGTTTTTT | CASSLRELFF | NA | TRBV5-5 | NA | TRBJ2-2
TGTGCCATAAAGGACAGGGACTATGGCTACACCTTC | CAIKDRDYGYTF | TRBD1 | TRBV10-3 | many | TRBJ1-2
TGTGCCATCAGTGTTCTAGCGGGAGCCCCCACAGATACGCAGTATTTT | CAISVLAGAPTDTQYF | TRBD2 | TRBV10-3 | many | TRBJ2-3
TGTGCCAGCAGCCAAGTTGAAGATAGCAATCAGCCCCAGCATTTT | CASSQVEDSNQPQHF | NA | TRBV7-6 | NA | TRBJ1-5
TGCGCCAGCAGCTTGGATGGCGGGAGGTTCTACGAGCAGTACTTC | CASSLDGGRFYEQYF | TRBD2 | TRBV7-9 | few | TRBJ2-7
TGTGCCAGCAGTTCCAAGGACAGGGGGGACTACGAGCAGTACTTC | CASSSKDRGDYEQYF | TRBD1 | TRBV6-1 | NA | TRBJ2-7
TGTGCCAGCAGTGAAGCGGTCGTCTACGAGCAGTACTTC | CASSEAVVYEQYF | NA | TRBV6-1 | NA | TRBJ2-7
TGTGCCAGCAGTTACGACACAGGGAGTCGTGGCTACACCTTC | CASSYDTGSRGYTF | NA | TRBV10-3 | NA | TRBJ1-2
TGCAGCATCCGAGGGACAGGCGAAAAACTGTTTTTT | CSIRGTGEKLFF | TRBD1 | TRBV29-1 | NA | TRBJ1-4
TGCAGTGCTGCCGGGGGTAAACCATACGAGCAGTACTTC | CSAAGGKPYEQYF | NA | TRBV20-1 | NA | TRBJ2-7
TGTGCCATCAGCGGGTTAGGAGTCTCTGGAAACACCTTC | CAISGLGVSGNTF | NA | TRBV10-3 | NA | TRBJ1-2
TGTGCCACCAGCAGAAGACAGGGGGAAGATTCACCCCTCCACTTT | CATSRRQGEDSPLHF | TRBD1 | TRBV15 | NA | TRBJ1-6
TGTGCCACCAGCTCTCCCAGGGGGCAGCCCCAGTACTTC | CATSSPRGQPQYF | TRBD1 | TRBV15 | NA | TRBJ2-5
TGTGCCAGCAGCGTAGGACAGGGACACGAGCAGTACTTC | CASSVGQGHEQYF | TRBD1 | TRBV9 | many | TRBJ2-7
TGTGCCAGCAGTTACGGTTGGGGCTTTCGGCGGGAGGGTAACTACGAGCAGTACTTC | CASSYGWGFRREGNYEQYF | TRBD2 | TRBV6-5 | NA | TRBJ2-7
TGCAGTGCTAGTGACACAGGGGGTACTGGGGCCAACGTCCTGACTTTC | CSASDTGGTGANVLTF | TRBD1 | TRBV20-1 | NA | TRBJ2-6
TGTGCCAGCAGCGCGACCCCAGGGACGGTTAACACTGAAGCTTTCTTT | CASSATPGTVNTEAFF | NA | TRBV7-9 | NA | TRBJ1-1
TGTGCCAGCAGCCAAGGACCCGGAACGCAAGAGACCCAGTACTTC | CASSQGPGTQETQYF | NA | TRBV7-9 | NA | TRBJ2-5
TGTGCCAGTGCCAGGGGTGGTGAGCAGTACTTC | CASARGGEQYF | NA | TRBV2 | NA | TRBJ2-7
TGCAGCTTACAATACACCTATGGCTACACCTTC | CSLQYTYGYTF | NA | TRBV29-1 | NA | TRBJ1-2
TGTGCCAGCAGTGACTACGGACAAGAGACCCAGTACTTC | CASSDYGQETQYF | NA | TRBV6-1 | many | TRBJ2-5
TGTGCCAGCAGACGGACAGGGGAGCCCCAGCATTTT | CASRRTGEPQHF | TRBD1 | TRBV7-4 | NA | TRBJ1-5
TGTAGTGCTAGGGACGTCATGAACACAGGGGACTACGAGCAGTACTTC | CSARDVMNTGDYEQYF | TRBD1 | TRBV20-1 | NA | TRBJ2-7
TGTGCCAGCAGTGTCAGCAATAACTACGAGCAGTACTTC | CASSVSNNYEQYF | NA | TRBV2 | many | TRBJ2-7
TGTGCCAGCAGCGTAGGGTTGAGGGCCGGGGCCAACGGCCTGACTTTC | CASSVGLRAGANGLTF | NA | TRBV9 | NA | TRBJ2-6
TGTGCCAGCAGCCTAAAGACAGGGTTGGAGACCCAGTACTTC | CASSLKTGLETQYF | TRBD1 | TRBV7-2 | few | TRBJ2-5
TGTGCCAGCAGGGAGCGGGGGGCTCCCCTGGCGCAGTACTTC | CASRERGAPLAQYF | TRBD2 | TRBV25-1 | few | TRBJ2-7